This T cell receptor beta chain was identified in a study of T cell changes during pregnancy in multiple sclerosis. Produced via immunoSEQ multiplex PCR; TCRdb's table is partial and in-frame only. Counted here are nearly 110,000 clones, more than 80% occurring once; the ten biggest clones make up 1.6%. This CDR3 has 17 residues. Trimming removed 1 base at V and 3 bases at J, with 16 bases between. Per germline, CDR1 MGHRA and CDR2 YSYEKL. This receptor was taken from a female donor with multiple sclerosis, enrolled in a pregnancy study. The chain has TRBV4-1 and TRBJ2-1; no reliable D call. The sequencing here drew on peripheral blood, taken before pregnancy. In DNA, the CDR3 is TGCGCCAGCAGCCAAGTTGTATTGGCGGTGGACTACAATGAGCAGTTCTTC. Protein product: CASSQVVLAVDYNEQFF.